Listed here are 15 T cell receptor beta chains from one sample, sequenced in a study of Graves' ophthalmopathy and Graves' hyperthyroidism. TCR beta CDR3 regions were amplified from RNA transcripts. HTBI-primed first-round RT-PCR preceded second-round multiplex PCR. TCRdb reprocessed the multiplex PCR reads with MiXCR, giving one entry per CDR3 protein. The table lists 340,000 or so distinct CDR3 sequences, about a sixth of them singletons. The sample comprised peripheral blood. These receptors were obtained from an adult man with Graves' ophthalmopathy.

This clonotype has at least ten counts. This chain connects TRBV19 to TRBJ2-7; the D gene could be TRBD1 or TRBD2 (5 bases each). Trimming took 2 bases from V and 5 from J, leaving 16 bases between them. The CDR3 runs to 15 residues. Germline-derived CDR1 and CDR2 are LNHDA and SQIVND (reference sequence). The CDR3 sequence is CASSIPGTPRDEQYF. The CDR3 DNA sequence: TGTGCCAGTAGTATACCCGGGACGCCGCGCGACGAGCAGTACTTC.

By share, this clonotype ranks as medium-sized. The J gene is TRBJ2-5, the V gene TRBV30; TRBD2 is a possible D gene (5 bases). With 2 bases removed from V and 4 bases from J, the gap between germline ends came to 11 bases. The germline V gene has CDR1 GTSNPN and CDR2 SVGIG (reference sequence). The CDR3 loop spans 13 amino acids. The CDR3 DNA is TGTGCCTGGAGTTCAATGGCGGGAGAGACCCAGTACTTC. Amino acids: CAWSSMAGETQYF.

This clonotype was seen at least ten times. This rearrangement joins TRBV5-5 to TRBJ1-2; D is ambiguous. Deletions cut 3 bases from V and 2 bases from J, with 11 bases between. CDR3 length: 14 residues. Germline CDR1 and CDR2: SGHKS and YYEKEE (reference sequence). The CDR3 protein is CASSWWAGNYGYTF. CDR3 coding DNA: TGTGCCAGCAGCTGGTGGGCGGGGAACTATGGCTACACCTTC.

At least ten counts were recorded for this clonotype. The gene calls are TRBV19 and TRBJ1-2; the match to TRBD1 covers 7 bases. V lost 8 bases, J lost 2 bases, and 11 bases stayed unmatched. The germline V gene has CDR1 LNHDA and CDR2 SQIVND (reference sequence). CDR3 length: 15 residues. The CDR3 region is CASGGGASANYGYTF. CDR3 nucleotide sequence: TGTGCCAGTGGAGGGGGCGCCAGCGCAAACTATGGCTACACCTTC. Using reference TRBV19 and TRBJ1-2 for the parts outside the CDR3, the full variable domain is DGGITQSPKYLFRKEGQNVTLSCEQNLNHDAMYWYRQDPGQGLRLIYYSQIVNDFQKGDIAEGYSVSREKKESFPLTVTSAQKNPTAFYLCASGGGASANYGYTFGSGTRLTVV.

This clonotype showed up many times. CDR3 sequence: CASSSGTGSSYEQYF. As DNA, the CDR3 is TGTGCCAGTAGTTCGGGGACAGGGAGCTCCTACGAGCAGTACTTC. The chain is built from TRBV19 and TRBJ2-7; 9 bases align to TRBD1. Per germline, CDR1 LNHDA and CDR2 SQIVND (reference sequence). This CDR3 comprises 15 residues. Losses at the gene ends were 5 bases for V and 0 bases for J; bases not matched to a gene: 5.

This clonotype turned up a few times. The rearrangement links TRBV6-1 to TRBJ1-1; possibly TRBD1 for D (5 bases). V was clipped by 2 bases and J by 1 base, with 14 bases between them. The CDR3 sequence is 16 residues long. The germline CDR1 and CDR2 sequences are MNHNS and SASEGT. CDR3: CASSESWARENTEAFF. The CDR3 DNA reads TGTGCCAGCAGTGAAAGTTGGGCCAGGGAGAACACTGAAGCTTTCTTT.

This clonotype was recorded many times. CDR3 amino acids: CASSLDGPWAEAFF. For the CDR3, the DNA is TGCGCCAGCAGCTTGGATGGCCCATGGGCTGAAGCTTTCTTT. J is TRBJ1-1 and V is TRBV5-1; D gene ambiguous. Germline V lookup: CDR1 SGHRS, CDR2 YFSETQ. V was cut by 0 bases and J by 6 bases, with 12 bases left in between. This CDR3 contains 14 residues.

Ten or more counts support this clonotype. The chain couples TRBV7-2 to TRBJ2-4, with D possibly being TRBD1 or TRBD2 (5 bases each). Germline assignment: CDR1 SGHTA and CDR2 FQGNSA. V was trimmed by 5 bases and J by 8 bases, leaving 16 bases between them. The CDR3 length is 14 residues. This chain's CDR3 is CASSPSSGRDIQYF. In DNA form, the CDR3 reads TGTGCCAGCAGCCCTAGTTCGGGACGGGACATTCAGTACTTC.

This clonotype was observed at least ten times. This sequence joins TRBV30 and TRBJ1-2; possible D gene TRBD1, 5 bases. V was shortened by 6 bases and J by 1 base, with 18 bases between the two germline ends. Germline CDR1 is GTSNPN and CDR2 is SVGIG (reference sequence). The CDR3 contains 15 residues. Here the CDR3 reads CACVGEHTYNYGYTF. The CDR3 DNA is TGTGCCTGCGTAGGGGAACATACGTATAACTATGGCTACACCTTC.

This clonotype was seen many times. The chain employs TRBV28 and TRBJ1-2, with TRBD1 identical over 9 bases. CDR3 length equals 16 residues. The germline V gene has CDR1 MDHEN and CDR2 SYDVKM. Germline trimming cut 6 bases from V and 1 base from J; bases unmatched to any gene: 9. In nucleotides, the CDR3 is TGTGCCAGCAGCACACCCGGGACAGGGCATAACTATGGCTACACCTTC. It translates to CASSTPGTGHNYGYTF.

This clonotype was counted many times. V and J are TRBV7-8 and TRBJ2-5; tentative D call: TRBD2 (5 bases). There are 13 residues in the CDR3. V lost 1 base to trimming and J lost 5 bases, with 8 bases between them. The germline V gene has CDR1 SGHVS and CDR2 FQNEAQ. CDR3 nucleotide sequence: TGTGCCAGCAGCTTAGGGACGGGGGAGACCCAGTACTTC. The encoded protein is CASSLGTGETQYF.

The chain joins TRBV30 to TRBJ1-2, with D uncertain. Per germline, CDR1 GTSNPN and CDR2 SVGIG (reference sequence). The length of the CDR3 is 14 residues. V gave up 2 bases and J gave up 7 bases, with 17 bases separating them. The CDR3 reads CAWSPKGLFLGYTF. CDR3 nucleotides: TGTGCCTGGAGTCCCAAAGGACTCTTTCTTGGCTACACCTTC.

Ten or more counts support this clonotype. The genes are TRBV12-3 or TRBV12-4 and TRBJ2-7, with TRBD2 as a possible D gene (6 bases). The CDR3 totals 16 residues. The V and J ends lost 5 bases and 4 bases respectively, with 21 bases between them. As DNA, the CDR3 is TGTGCCAGCAGTCCAACACTAGCTGGAGTTGTTTACGAGCAGTACTTC. Its translation is CASSPTLAGVVYEQYF.

This clonotype was detected many times. The chain employs TRBV6-5 and TRBJ2-1; weak D call: TRBD2 (7 bases). Trimming left V 6 bases short and J 5 bases short, with 26 bases between. The CDR3 is 18 residues long. Germline CDR1 and CDR2: MNHEY and SVGAGI. This chain's CDR3 is CASRARGGSGLWDNEQFF. The CDR3 bases are TGTGCCAGCAGAGCCCGAGGGGGTAGCGGGCTCTGGGACAATGAGCAGTTCTTC.

This clonotype was detected a few times. The rearrangement joins TRBV14 to TRBJ2-2, with D hard to call. The germline V gene has CDR1 SGHDN and CDR2 FVKESK. V gave up 3 bases and J gave up 0 bases, with 17 bases separating them. This CDR3 contains 18 residues. This CDR3 reads CASSHFSGFSANTGELFF. CDR3 nucleotides: TGTGCCAGCAGCCACTTCTCCGGGTTTTCCGCGAACACCGGGGAGCTGTTTTTT.